What follows are 21 T cell receptor beta chains derived from one specimen sequenced in a study of T cells in Graves' hyperthyroidism and ophthalmopathy (dated by TCRdb to between 2018 and 2021). Libraries came from multiplex PCR. Sequenced using an Illumina HiSeq 2000. Amplification of TCR beta CDR3 regions was carried out from RNA transcripts. The TCR CDR3 was subjected to a first round of RT-PCR using the HTBI primer set and the Qiagen OneStep RT-PCR kit. TCRdb cleaned the public reads at Q25 with fastp, built clones with MiXCR and kept in-frame beta chains. Rows are combined by CDR3 protein, so each entry shows the most common genes and DNA. The sample profile shows about 210,000 distinct CDR3 sequences; 17% of them were found once. Under 65% of the sample comes from the top ten. The sequencing sample was made of blood. The receptors derive from a man over 45 with Graves' hyperthyroidism.

This clonotype was picked up many times. The chain has TRBV2 and TRBJ2-5, with 7 bases aligning to TRBD1. Losses at the gene ends were 2 bases for V and 5 bases for J; bases not matched to a gene: 8. The CDR3 sequence is 15 residues long. Germline CDR1 SNHLY, CDR2 FYNNEI. CDR3 DNA: TGTGCCAGCAGTGAACCCGGGACAGCCCTGGAGACCCAGTACTTC. Translation gives CASSEPGTALETQYF.

This clonotype was picked up a small number of times. The rearrangement joins TRBV19 to TRBJ1-5, with unresolved D. The germline V gene encodes CDR1 LNHDA and CDR2 SQIVND (reference sequence). The CDR3 is 17 amino acids. V lost 9 bases and J lost 0, with 21 bases in between. The CDR3 reads CARESNGELCSNQPQHF. CDR3 sequence (DNA): TGTGCCAGGGAAAGTAACGGAGAACTGTGTAGCAATCAGCCCCAGCATTTT. The variable domain in full, with the rest retrieved from reference TRBV19 and TRBJ1-5, is DGGITQSPKYLFRKEGQNVTLSCEQNLNHDAMYWYRQDPGQGLRLIYYSQIVNDFQKGDIAEGYSVSREKKESFPLTVTSAQKNPTAFYLCARESNGELCSNQPQHFGDGTRLSIL.

This clonotype occurred a few times. The rearrangement links TRBV6-1 to TRBJ2-2; D is perhaps TRBD1 (6 bases). Germline V gene data show CDR1 as MNHNS and CDR2 as SASEGT. Trimming cost V 2 bases and J 1 base, with 14 bases left between them. The CDR3 spans 17 residues. CDR3 sequence: CASSELMGAGNTGELFF. Here the CDR3 DNA reads TGTGCCAGCAGTGAACTTATGGGGGCAGGGAACACCGGGGAGCTGTTTTTT.

This clonotype occurred a few times. The J gene is TRBJ2-1, the V gene TRBV4-3; a possible D gene is TRBD2 (6 bases). V was trimmed by 3 bases and J by 13 bases, leaving 25 bases between them. CDR3 length equals 16 residues. Per germline, CDR1 LGHNA and CDR2 YSLEER. CDR3 nucleotides: TGCGCCAGCAGCCAGGATAGGGGACTCTTATATGGCCCACAGTTCTTC. Translated: CASSQDRGLLYGPQFF.

This clonotype was recorded many times. CDR3 DNA: TGTGCCAGCACCAACATAGCGGGGTCGGGGTTGGAGCAGTACTTC. Residues: CASTNIAGSGLEQYF. This chain joins TRBV6-1 and TRBJ2-7; 8 nucleotides match TRBD2. This CDR3 spans 15 amino acids. Germline CDR1 reads MNHNS; CDR2 reads SASEGT. The J segment lost 7 bases and the V segment lost 7 bases, leaving 15 bases of the junction unmatched.

There are many counts of this clonotype. V and J are TRBV6-5 and TRBJ2-1; 8 bases align to TRBD1. Trimming cost V 2 bases and J 7 bases; bases outside gene matches: 7. CDR3 size: 15 residues. Germline-derived CDR1 and CDR2 are MNHEY and SVGAGI. The CDR3 nucleotides read TGTGCCAGCAGTTACGGGACAGGACATGGGAATGAGCAGTTCTTC. This encodes CASSYGTGHGNEQFF.

The chain is built from TRBV4-1 and TRBJ2-3, with D possibly matching TRBD2 (6 bases). The CDR3 sequence is 15 residues long. V lost 1 base, J lost 8 bases, and 16 bases lay in between. Germline V gene data show CDR1 as MGHRA and CDR2 as YSYEKL. This CDR3 is CASSQVSLWGGTQYF. DNA of the CDR3: TGCGCCAGCAGCCAAGTTAGCCTTTGGGGAGGTACGCAGTATTTT.

V usage is TRBV30 and J usage is TRBJ2-7; 10 bases are a match to TRBD2. Germline trimming cut 4 bases from V and 0 bases from J; bases unmatched to any gene: 6. CDR3 size: 15 residues. Germline V gives CDR1 GTSNPN, CDR2 SVGIG (reference sequence). CDR3 DNA sequence: TGTGCCTGGACCCTCGGACTAGCGGTCTCCTACGAGCAGTACTTC. Amino acids: CAWTLGLAVSYEQYF. Using reference TRBV30 and TRBJ2-7 for the parts outside the CDR3, the full variable domain is SQTIHQWPATLVQPVGSPLSLECTVEGTSNPNLYWYRQAAGRGLQLLFYSVGIGQISSEVPQNLSASRPQDRQFILSSKKLLLSDSGFYLCAWTLGLAVSYEQYFGPGTRLTVT.

This clonotype came up many times. The chain recombines TRBV6-2 or TRBV6-3 with TRBJ2-1; tentatively, D is TRBD2 (6 bases). The germline V gene encodes CDR1 MNHEY and CDR2 SVGEGT. V lost 7 bases, J lost 8 bases, and 15 bases lay in between. There are 13 residues in the CDR3. This CDR3 reads CASTEGAIDEQFF. Written as DNA, the CDR3 is TGTGCCAGCACGGAGGGAGCGATTGATGAGCAGTTCTTC.

This clonotype was seen many times. The gene calls are TRBV20-1 and TRBJ2-2; 8 nucleotides line up with TRBD2. The trim removed 5 bases at V and 3 bases at J, leaving 8 bases unmatched. The CDR3 is 15 residues long. Per the germline V gene, CDR1 is DFQATT and CDR2 is SNEGSKA (reference sequence). In DNA form, the CDR3 reads TGCAGTGCTGCTCGGACTAGCCGATACACCGGGGAGCTGTTTTTT. It translates to CSAARTSRYTGELFF.

This clonotype was seen only a few times. V gene TRBV5-1 combines with J gene TRBJ2-7, with D perhaps TRBD1 (6 bases). Germline assignment: CDR1 SGHRS and CDR2 YFSETQ. This CDR3 contains 13 residues. V was shortened by 4 bases and J by 1 base, with 9 bases between the two germline ends. The CDR3 DNA is TGCGCCAGCAGCCGGGACATTTCCTACGAGCAGTACTTC. Translation gives CASSRDISYEQYF.

Points on this clonotype: A much larger clone differs from this one at a single base, so this may be a read error. This chain joins TRBV7-2 and TRBJ1-5, with TRBD1 as a possible D gene (6 bases). This CDR3 region has 16 residues. Trimming cost V 1 base and J 6 bases, with 16 bases left between them. Germline values: CDR1 SGHTA, CDR2 FQGNSA. This CDR3 is CTSSLGEQGLGQPQHF. The CDR3 coding sequence is TGTACCAGCAGCTTAGGAGAGCAGGGGTTAGGTCAGCCCCAGCATTTT.

This clonotype was seen ten or more times. The gene calls are TRBV7-2 and TRBJ2-3; D is unresolved. The CDR3 has 16 residues. Trimming took off 4 bases at V and 0 bases at J, with 14 bases between the two ends. Germline V lookup: CDR1 SGHTA, CDR2 FQGNSA. The CDR3 bases are TGTGCCAGCAGCTCAGGATTTGTCGCTAGCACAGATACGCAGTATTTT. It is translated as CASSSGFVASTDTQYF.

This chain uses TRBV9 with TRBJ2-2; tentatively, D is TRBD1 (5 bases). This CDR3 spans 16 amino acids. Trimming shortened V by 4 bases and J by 1 base, and 14 bases separated the two germline ends. The germline CDR1 and CDR2 sequences are SGDLS and YYNGEE. CDR3 nucleotides: TGTGCCAGCAGCCTAACAATCCAGGGGAACACCGGGGAGCTGTTTTTT. Translating gives CASSLTIQGNTGELFF.

V usage is TRBV2 and J usage is TRBJ2-1, with D possibly being TRBD1 (6 bases). The germline gives CDR1 SNHLY, CDR2 FYNNEI. The length of the CDR3 is 13 residues. Trimming stripped 4 bases from V and 7 bases from J, with 11 bases between. As DNA, the CDR3 is TGTGCCAGCAGTGCACAGGGCTGGAATGAGCAGTTCTTC. It specifies CASSAQGWNEQFF.

This clonotype has more than one count but fewer than ten. J is TRBJ2-7 and V is TRBV7-9, with 13 bases lining up with TRBD2. Trimming removed 7 bases from V and 0 bases from J; junction bases left unmatched: 6. Looked up from germline, CDR1 is SEHNR and CDR2 is FQNEAQ (reference sequence). The CDR3 has 16 residues. The CDR3 coding sequence is TGTGCCAGCAACCCCCGGACTAGCGGGAGCTCCTACGAGCAGTACTTC. As protein: CASNPRTSGSSYEQYF.

This clonotype was found a few times. The chain recombines TRBV11-2 with TRBJ2-5; TRBD2 agrees at 8 bases. Germline V gene lookup returns CDR1 SGHAT and CDR2 FQNNGV. V shed 6 bases and J 4 bases; nucleotides not matched to a gene: 4. The CDR3 is made up of 13 amino acids. CDR3 residues: CASSSGLAETQYF. CDR3 bases: TGTGCCAGCAGTAGCGGACTAGCAGAGACCCAGTACTTC.

The rearrangement uses TRBV27 and TRBJ2-1; no reliable D call. The length of the CDR3 is 15 residues. Between the trimmed V and J ends, which lost 4 bases and 0 bases, there was a span of 10 bases. The V gene's germline CDR1 is MNHEY and CDR2 SMNVEV (reference sequence). CDR3 region: CASSSPLSSYNEQFF. The CDR3 coding sequence is TGTGCCAGCAGTTCCCCCTTGAGCTCCTACAATGAGCAGTTCTTC.

This clonotype showed up many times. The chain has TRBV28 and TRBJ1-5; D gene uncertain. The CDR3 consists of 15 residues. The ends were cut back, 3 bases at V and 0 bases at J, with 9 bases in the middle. The germline gives CDR1 MDHEN, CDR2 SYDVKM. CDR3 amino acids: CASSFTQTSNQPQHF. The CDR3, as DNA: TGTGCCAGCAGTTTTACACAGACTAGCAATCAGCCCCAGCATTTT. Based on the CDR3 plus reference TRBV28 and TRBJ1-5, the full variable domain is DVKVTQSSRYLVKRTGEKVFLECVQDMDHENMFWYRQDPGLGLRLIYFSYDVKMKEKGDIPEGYSVSREKKERFSLILESASTNQTSMYLCASSFTQTSNQPQHFGDGTRLSIL.

In this sample, this clonotype turned up many times. The chain is built from TRBV7-8 and TRBJ1-5, with 7 bases aligning to TRBD1. With 1 base clipped from V and 4 bases from J, the junction kept 1 base outside the gene matches. CDR1 SGHVS and CDR2 FQNEAQ come from the germline V gene. The CDR3 extends over 14 amino acids. The CDR3 DNA is TGTGCCAGCAGCTTAGACAGGGGAAATCAGCCCCAGCATTTT. It specifies CASSLDRGNQPQHF.

This clonotype was counted at least ten times. The rearrangement joins TRBV29-1 to TRBJ2-1, with a tentative D call TRBD2 (8 bases). V was shortened by 7 bases and J by 1 base, with 23 bases between the two germline ends. The CDR3 has 17 amino acids. In germline, CDR1 is SQVTM, CDR2 ANQGSEA. This CDR3 reads CSARGGKGQLSYNEQFF. The CDR3 DNA sequence: TGCAGCGCCCGGGGGGGGAAGGGACAGCTATCCTACAATGAGCAGTTCTTC.